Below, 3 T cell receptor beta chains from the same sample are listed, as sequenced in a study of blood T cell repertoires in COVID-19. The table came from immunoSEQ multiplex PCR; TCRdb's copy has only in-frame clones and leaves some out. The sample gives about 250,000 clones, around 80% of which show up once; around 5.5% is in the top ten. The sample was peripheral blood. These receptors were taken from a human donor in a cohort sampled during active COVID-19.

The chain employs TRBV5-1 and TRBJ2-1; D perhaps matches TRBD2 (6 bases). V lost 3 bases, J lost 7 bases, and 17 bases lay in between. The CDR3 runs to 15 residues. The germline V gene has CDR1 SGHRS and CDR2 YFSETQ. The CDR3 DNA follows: TGCGCCAGCAGCTGGGCAGCGGGTAGTATGAATGAGCAGTTCTTC. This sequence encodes CASSWAAGSMNEQFF.

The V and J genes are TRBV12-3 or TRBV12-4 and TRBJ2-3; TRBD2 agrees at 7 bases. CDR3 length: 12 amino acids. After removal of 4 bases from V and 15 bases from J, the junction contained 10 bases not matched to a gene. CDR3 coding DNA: TGTGCCAGCAGTTCGTCGGGGGGACCCAATTATTTT. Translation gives CASSSSGGPNYF.

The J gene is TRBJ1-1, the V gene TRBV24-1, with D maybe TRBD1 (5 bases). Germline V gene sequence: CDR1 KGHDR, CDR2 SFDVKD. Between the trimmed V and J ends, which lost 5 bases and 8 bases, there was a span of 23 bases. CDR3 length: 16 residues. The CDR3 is CATSGGGTGINQEAFF. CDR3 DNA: TGTGCCACCAGTGGGGGAGGCACAGGAATCAACCAAGAAGCTTTCTTT.